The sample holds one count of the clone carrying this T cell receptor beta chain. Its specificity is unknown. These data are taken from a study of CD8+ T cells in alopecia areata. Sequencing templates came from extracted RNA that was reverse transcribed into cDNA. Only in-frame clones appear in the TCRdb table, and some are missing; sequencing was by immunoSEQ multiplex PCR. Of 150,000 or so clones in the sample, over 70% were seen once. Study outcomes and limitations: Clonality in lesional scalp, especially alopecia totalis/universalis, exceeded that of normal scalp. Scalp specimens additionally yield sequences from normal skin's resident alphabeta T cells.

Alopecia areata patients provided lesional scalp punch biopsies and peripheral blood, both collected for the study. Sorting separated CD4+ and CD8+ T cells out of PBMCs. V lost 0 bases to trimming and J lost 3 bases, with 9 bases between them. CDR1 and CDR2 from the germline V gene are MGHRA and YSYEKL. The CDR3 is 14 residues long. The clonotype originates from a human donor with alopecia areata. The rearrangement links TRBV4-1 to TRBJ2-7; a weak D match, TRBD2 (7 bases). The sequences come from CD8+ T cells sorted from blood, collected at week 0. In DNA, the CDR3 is TGCGCCAGCAGCCAAGAGGGGGGGCACTACGAGCAGTACTTC. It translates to CASSQEGGHYEQYF.